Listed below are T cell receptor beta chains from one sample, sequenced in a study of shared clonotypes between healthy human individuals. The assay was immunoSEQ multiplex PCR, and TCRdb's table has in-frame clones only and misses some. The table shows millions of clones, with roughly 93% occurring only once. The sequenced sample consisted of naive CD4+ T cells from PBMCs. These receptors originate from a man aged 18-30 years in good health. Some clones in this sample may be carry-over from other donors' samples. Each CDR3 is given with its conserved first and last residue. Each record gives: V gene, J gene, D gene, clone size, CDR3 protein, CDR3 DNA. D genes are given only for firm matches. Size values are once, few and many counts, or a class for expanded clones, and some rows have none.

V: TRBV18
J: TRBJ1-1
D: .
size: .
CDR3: CASSLGGLGNTEAFF
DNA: TGTGCCAGCTCATTGGGGGGTCTTGGGAACACTGAAGCTTTCTTT

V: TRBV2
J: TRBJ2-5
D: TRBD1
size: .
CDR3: CASRTGAETQYF
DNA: TGTGCCAGCCGTACAGGGGCAGAGACCCAGTACTTC

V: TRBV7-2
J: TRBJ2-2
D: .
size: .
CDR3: CASSMTSGTGELFF
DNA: TGTGCCAGCAGCATGACTAGTGGCACCGGGGAGCTGTTTTTT

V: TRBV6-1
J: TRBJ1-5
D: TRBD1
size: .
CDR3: CASSVLTGVGQPQHF
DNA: TGTGCCAGCAGTGTATTAACAGGGGTAGGTCAGCCCCAGCATTTT

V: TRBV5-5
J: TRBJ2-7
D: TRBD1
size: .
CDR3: CASSRLGQGSYEQYF
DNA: TGTGCCAGCAGCCGATTGGGACAGGGATCCTACGAGCAGTACTTC

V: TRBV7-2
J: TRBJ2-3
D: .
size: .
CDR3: CASSSGASRQDTQYF
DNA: TGTGCCAGCAGCTCCGGGGCCTCACGGCAAGATACGCAGTATTTT

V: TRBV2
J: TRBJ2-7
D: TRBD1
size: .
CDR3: CASRETGVEQYF
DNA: TGTGCCAGCAGGGAGACAGGGGTCGAGCAGTACTTC

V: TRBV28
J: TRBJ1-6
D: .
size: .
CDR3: CASSFRSPLHF
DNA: TGTGCCAGCAGTTTTCGGTCACCCCTCCACTTT

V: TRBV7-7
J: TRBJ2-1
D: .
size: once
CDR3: CANSLDPGDINEQFF
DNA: TGTGCCAACAGCTTAGACCCGGGAGATATAAATGAGCAGTTCTTC

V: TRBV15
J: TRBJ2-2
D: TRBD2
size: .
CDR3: CATSRGGRRPGELFF
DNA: TGTGCCACCAGCAGGGGCGGGAGGCGACCCGGGGAGCTGTTTTTT

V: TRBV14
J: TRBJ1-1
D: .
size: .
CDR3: CASSAPGPKNTEAFF
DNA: TGTGCCAGCAGCGCACCGGGACCGAAGAACACTGAAGCTTTCTTT

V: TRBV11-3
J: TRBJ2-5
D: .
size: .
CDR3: CASSVGSETQYF
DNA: TGTGCCAGCAGCGTAGGATCCGAGACCCAGTACTTC

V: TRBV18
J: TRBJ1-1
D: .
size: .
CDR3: CASSPDLNTEAFF
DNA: TGTGCCAGCTCACCGGACTTGAACACTGAAGCTTTCTTT

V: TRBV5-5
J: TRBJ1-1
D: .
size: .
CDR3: CASETPLLNTEAFF
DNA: TGTGCCAGTGAGACCCCTCTTTTGAACACTGAAGCTTTCTTT

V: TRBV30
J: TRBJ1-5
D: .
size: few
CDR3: CAWSSLTGPGQPQHF
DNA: TGTGCCTGGAGTTCTCTAACAGGGCCGGGGCAGCCCCAGCATTTT

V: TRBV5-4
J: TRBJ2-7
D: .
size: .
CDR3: CASSLLLSYEQYF
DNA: TGTGCCAGCAGCTTGTTACTATCCTACGAGCAGTACTTC

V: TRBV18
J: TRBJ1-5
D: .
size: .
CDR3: CASSPGAGGNQPQHF
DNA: TGTGCCAGCTCACCTGGGGCAGGGGGCAATCAGCCCCAGCATTTT

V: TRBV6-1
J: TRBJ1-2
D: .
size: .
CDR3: CASRLRDGYTF
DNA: TGTGCCAGCAGACTCAGGGACGGCTACACCTTC